The sequence of this T cell receptor (beta chain) was determined in a study of cytomegalovirus exposure and HLA in healthy donors. Study-level findings and limits: There were several of the most significant clusters that appeared linked to common viral pathogens in a later analysis.

This CDR3 has 15 residues. Germline CDR1 reads LNHDA; CDR2 reads SQIVND (reference sequence). V lost 1 base, J lost 2 bases, and 3 bases stayed unmatched. PCR used 60 Vbeta primers and 13 Jbeta primers. Profiling relied on immunoSEQ multiplex PCR, and the TCRdb table lists in-frame clones only, not all of them. Of around 140,000 clones in the sample, roughly three quarters were seen once. This clone has only one observation. Its antigen is unidentified. The specimen sequenced was PBMCs. This TCR was recovered from a woman under 30 in good health and CMV-seronegative. This rearrangement joins TRBV19 to TRBJ2-7, with TRBD1 identical over 9 bases. CDR3 amino acids: CASSIAGQGPYEQYF. CDR3 bases: TGTGCCAGTAGTATAGCGGGACAGGGCCCCTACGAGCAGTACTTC.